Listed below are T cell receptor beta chains from one sample, sequenced in a study of CD8+ T cells in alopecia areata. Assay used: immunoSEQ multiplex PCR; TCRdb lists only in-frame clones, some missing. The sample carries around 190,000 clones, over 60% recorded once. Sequences were derived from CD4+ T cells sorted from blood, sampled at week 4, from a patient treated with tofacitinib. The receptor source for this set is a human donor with alopecia areata. The CDR3 runs from the conserved cysteine through the conserved F or W. D genes are given only for firm matches. Clone size is given for some rows only: seen once, a few or many times, or a class if the clone is expanded.

D gene	J gene	V gene	clone size	CDR3 protein	CDR3 DNA
-	TRBJ1-1	TRBV11-1	-	CASTDEGRMNTEAFF	TGTGCCAGCACTGACGAGGGACGGATGAACACTGAAGCTTTCTTT
-	TRBJ2-1	TRBV27	-	CASSSRPYPPYNEQFF	TGTGCCAGCAGTTCCCGGCCTTACCCTCCCTACAATGAGCAGTTCTTC
TRBD1	TRBJ2-1	TRBV2	-	CASSQGQGAQGEQFF	TGTGCCAGCAGTCAGGGACAGGGGGCGCAGGGTGAGCAGTTCTTC
TRBD2	TRBJ2-5	TRBV7-8	-	CASSLVGGPSGEHQETQYF	TGTGCCAGCAGCTTAGTGGGGGGTCCTAGCGGGGAACACCAAGAGACCCAGTACTTC
-	TRBJ2-3	TRBV5-4	-	CASSSEYHGGDTQYF	TGTGCCAGCAGCTCGGAATACCATGGGGGGGATACGCAGTATTTT
TRBD2	TRBJ2-3	TRBV7-9	once	CASSLGQRGSTDTQYF	TGTGCCAGCAGCTTAGGGCAGCGGGGTAGCACAGATACGCAGTATTTT
-	TRBJ2-1	TRBV5-1	-	CASSLAGVPYNEQFF	TGCGCCAGCAGCTTGGCGGGCGTCCCCTACAATGAGCAGTTCTTC
-	TRBJ2-1	TRBV29-1	-	CSVGETTNEQFF	TGCAGCGTTGGAGAGACCACCAATGAGCAGTTCTTC
-	TRBJ2-5	TRBV29-1	few	CSAARGSGETQYF	TGCAGCGCAGCACGGGGGTCCGGAGAGACCCAGTACTTC
-	TRBJ2-2	TRBV29-1	-	CSVAQNGVAGELFF	TGCAGCGTTGCTCAAAACGGCGTCGCCGGGGAGCTGTTTTTT
-	TRBJ2-1	TRBV11-2	-	CASSLTGSSYNEQFF	TGTGCCAGCAGCTTAACAGGGAGCTCCTACAATGAGCAGTTCTTC
-	TRBJ2-4	TRBV18	-	CASSPPWSGYDIQYF	TGTGCCAGCTCACCACCGTGGTCCGGGTACGACATTCAGTACTTC